The 27 T cell receptor beta chains given below trace back to one sample, sequenced in a study of T-cell reconstitution after alpha-beta-depleted transplantation in children. Preparation of the TCRbeta library used unique molecular identifiers. TCRdb independently ran MiXCR on the PCR reads; one entry per CDR3 protein. Here the sample spans roughly 100,000 distinct CDR3 sequences, approximately 9.2% being singletons. Sequencing used PBMCs from the stem cell graft donor, obtained from the stem cell graft. These receptor sequences come from a human donor who donated a stem cell graft to a child with congenital amegakaryocytic thrombocytopenia.

The chain uses TRBV6-1 and TRBJ1-5; D unclear. The V gene lost 5 bases and the J gene lost 2 bases, with 10 bases spanning the gap. The CDR3 is 14 amino acids. The germline V gene has CDR1 MNHNS and CDR2 SASEGT. Here the CDR3 reads CASSRGLGNQPQHF. CDR3 DNA sequence: TGTGCCAGCAGTCGAGGCTTGGGCAATCAGCCCCAGCATTTT.

This chain uses TRBV30 with TRBJ1-6, with 9 bases matching TRBD1. The CDR3 extends over 13 amino acids. V shed 8 bases and J 7 bases; nucleotides not matched to a gene: 6. Germline values: CDR1 GTSNPN, CDR2 SVGIG (reference sequence). The CDR3: CAGETGGNSPLHF. The CDR3 DNA follows: TGTGCCGGAGAGACAGGGGGGAATTCACCCCTCCACTTT.

This chain links TRBV18 with TRBJ2-5; TRBD2 aligns across 8 bases. Per the germline V gene, CDR1 is KGHSH and CDR2 is LQKENI. This CDR3 is 14 amino acids long. J gave up 4 bases and V 3 bases, and 4 bases lay outside the gene matches. The CDR3 is CASSPTAGGETQYF. The CDR3 nucleotides read TGTGCCAGCTCACCTACGGCGGGAGGAGAGACCCAGTACTTC.

In this sample, this clonotype turned up many times. V is TRBV5-1 and J is TRBJ2-3; perhaps TRBD2 as D (6 bases). The CDR3 sequence is 16 residues long. V was cut by 0 bases and J by 1 base, with 12 bases left in between. From germline, CDR1 is SGHRS and CDR2 YFSETQ. CDR3 sequence (DNA): TGCGCCAGCAGCTTGGCCGGGACTGGACGCACAGATACGCAGTATTTT. It yields the protein CASSLAGTGRTDTQYF.

This clonotype was picked up a small number of times. The chain joins TRBV19 to TRBJ1-1; D not certain. Looked up from germline, CDR1 is LNHDA and CDR2 is SQIVND (reference sequence). The CDR3 contains 16 residues. V was trimmed by 5 bases and J by 1 base, leaving 17 bases between them. The CDR3 DNA is TGTGCCAGTAGTCCCCATCTCGCCTCTTCGAACACTGAAGCTTTCTTT. As protein: CASSPHLASSNTEAFF.

This clonotype has a count of ten or more. This chain joins TRBV5-1 and TRBJ2-1, with TRBD1 matching 12 bases. The CDR3 extends over 16 amino acids. CDR1 SGHRS and CDR2 YFSETQ come from the germline V gene. The V gene end was trimmed by 4 bases and the J gene end by 8 bases; junction bases not matched to a gene: 10. The CDR3 DNA sequence: TGCGCCAGCAGCGCCTCACCGGGACAGGGGGCCGATGAGCAGTTCTTC. It specifies CASSASPGQGADEQFF.

This clonotype was seen a handful of times. V usage is TRBV12-3 or TRBV12-4 and J usage is TRBJ2-3; TRBD1 matches at 7 bases. CDR3 length: 13 residues. V shed 10 bases and J 0 bases; nucleotides not matched to a gene: 4. This chain's CDR3 is CATVTGSTDTQYF. Written as DNA, the CDR3 is TGTGCCACCGTGACAGGGAGCACAGATACGCAGTATTTT.

This clonotype was detected ten times or more. The chain recombines TRBV2 with TRBJ2-3; weak D call: TRBD2 (5 bases). The CDR3 runs to 16 residues. Germline V gene lookup returns CDR1 SNHLY and CDR2 FYNNEI. Trimming shortened V by 2 bases and J by 2 bases, and 14 bases separated the two germline ends. Here the CDR3 DNA reads TGTGCCAGCAGTGAATGGCCTAGCAGATACACAGATACGCAGTATTTT. This gives the protein CASSEWPSRYTDTQYF.

This chain uses TRBV7-2 with TRBJ2-3; possible D gene TRBD2, 6 bases. V was trimmed by 2 bases and J by 5 bases, leaving 11 bases between them. CDR1 and CDR2 (germline): SGHTA, FQGNSA. CDR3 length: 14 amino acids. The chain's CDR3 is CASSLLSGRDTQYF. CDR3 in DNA: TGTGCCAGCAGCTTATTGTCCGGGAGAGATACGCAGTATTTT.

This clonotype was picked up many times. CDR3 region: CASSITEGGGGVETQYF. The CDR3 nucleotides read TGTGCCAGCAGCATAACAGAAGGCGGGGGGGGAGTTGAGACCCAGTACTTC. This chain links TRBV21-1 with TRBJ2-5; no check of the table's D call, TRBD2, against the DNA was made. TRBV21-1 is tagged as a pseudogene. The CDR3 is 17 amino acids.

The rearrangement links TRBV3-1 to TRBJ2-3; D uncertain. From germline, CDR1 is LGHDT and CDR2 YNNKEL (reference sequence). The CDR3 extends over 11 amino acids. Trimming pared 2 bases from V and 7 bases from J, leaving 4 bases between. Here the CDR3 reads CASSQINTQYF. In DNA form, the CDR3 reads TGTGCCAGCAGCCAAATAAATACGCAGTATTTT.

Comments on this clonotype: A much larger clone sits a single nucleotide away, making a read error possible. The chain uses TRBV20-1 and TRBJ1-5, with D unresolved. V lost 5 bases and J lost 4, with 18 bases in between. The CDR3 length is 15 residues. Germline CDR1 DFQATT, CDR2 SNEGSKA (reference sequence). CDR3 DNA sequence: TGCAGTGCTGCCACTATTGCCCTCCGTAATCAGCCCCAGCATTTT. It translates to CSAATIALRNQPQHF.

This clonotype was seen many times. The chain has TRBV27 and TRBJ1-5; possible D gene TRBD1, 5 bases. Germline V gene sequence: CDR1 MNHEY, CDR2 SMNVEV (reference sequence). V was cut by 5 bases and J by 2 bases, with 16 bases left in between. CDR3 length: 16 amino acids. The CDR3 protein is CASSRRGGGGNQPQHF. In nucleotides, the CDR3 is TGTGCCAGCAGTCGCCGGGGTGGGGGGGGCAATCAGCCCCAGCATTTT.

This clonotype was counted ten times or more. This sequence joins TRBV12-3 or TRBV12-4 and TRBJ1-6, with D tentatively TRBD1 (5 bases). This CDR3 spans 14 amino acids. V lost 2 bases, J lost 10 bases, and 12 bases lay in between. This CDR3 is CASSLKGSDSPLHF. In DNA, the CDR3 is TGTGCCAGCAGTTTAAAGGGGAGCGACTCACCCCTCCACTTT.

This clonotype was found a few times. The genes are TRBV14 and TRBJ2-2; 7 nucleotides match TRBD2. Germline V lookup: CDR1 SGHDN, CDR2 FVKESK. J gave up 5 bases and V 1 base, and 4 bases lay outside the gene matches. CDR3 length: 15 amino acids. CDR3 sequence (DNA): TGTGCCAGCAGCCAAGCCCTGCGGGAGACCGGGGAGCTGTTTTTT. Its translation is CASSQALRETGELFF.

This clonotype was found many times. The chain employs TRBV4-1 and TRBJ1-1; D is ambiguous. Germline V gene data show CDR1 as MGHRA and CDR2 as YSYEKL. Trimming shortened V by 6 bases and J by 0 bases, and 14 bases separated the two germline ends. The CDR3 extends over 15 amino acids. CDR3 region: CASSPSPHVNTEAFF. CDR3 nucleotides: TGCGCCAGCAGTCCTTCCCCACATGTGAACACTGAAGCTTTCTTT.

The CDR3 DNA reads TGTGCCAGCACCCCGTTCGAGGCAGAGACCCAGTACTTC. This sequence encodes CASTPFEAETQYF. V usage is TRBV6-6 and J usage is TRBJ2-5; D is undetermined. This CDR3 is built from 13 residues. V was trimmed by 7 bases and J by 4 bases, leaving 13 bases between them. Looked up from germline, CDR1 is MNHNY and CDR2 is SVGAGI (reference sequence).

Ten or more counts support this clonotype. This rearrangement joins TRBV4-2 to TRBJ2-3; 12 positions match TRBD1. This CDR3 region has 19 residues. Germline CDR1 LGHNA, CDR2 YNFKEQ. The V gene end was trimmed by 2 bases and the J gene end by 9 bases; junction bases not matched to a gene: 18. The CDR3 spells CASSQITAGDRGPTGTQYF. The CDR3 coding sequence is TGTGCCAGCAGCCAAATCACCGCTGGGGACAGGGGGCCAACAGGGACGCAGTATTTT.

This clonotype came up many times. The chain employs TRBV10-3 and TRBJ2-3, with 8 nucleotides matching TRBD2. The CDR3 runs to 14 residues. With V trimmed by 7 bases and J by 7 bases, 10 bases remained unmatched. Germline V gene lookup returns CDR1 ENHRY and CDR2 SYGVKD. The CDR3 coding sequence is TGTGCCATCATGGGACGGGAGGGCCTTAATACGCAGTATTTT. It encodes CAIMGREGLNTQYF.

This clonotype occurred many times. The V gene is TRBV5-1, the J gene TRBJ2-1, with D hard to call. The germline V gene encodes CDR1 SGHRS and CDR2 YFSETQ. V was clipped by 0 bases and J by 3 bases, with 10 bases between them. This CDR3 spans 15 amino acids. The CDR3 DNA follows: TGCGCCAGCAGCTTGGCCGAACAGTTCTACAATGAGCAGTTCTTC. Amino acid sequence: CASSLAEQFYNEQFF.

This clonotype showed up many times. The rearrangement links TRBV20-1 to TRBJ2-5; the D gene is possibly TRBD1 (6 bases). The V gene lost 6 bases and the J gene lost 5 bases, with 22 bases spanning the gap. The CDR3 covers 15 residues. Germline V gene sequence: CDR1 DFQATT, CDR2 SNEGSKA (reference sequence). CDR3 nucleotide sequence: TGCAGTGCGGATTCCCGGACAGAGATGGGGGAGACCCAGTACTTC. This encodes CSADSRTEMGETQYF.

This clonotype has a count of ten or more. J is TRBJ2-2 and V is TRBV9; D is perhaps TRBD1 (7 bases). CDR1 is SGDLS, CDR2 YYNGEE, per germline. V was clipped by 2 bases and J by 5 bases, with 10 bases between them. The length of the CDR3 is 14 residues. In DNA, the CDR3 is TGTGCCAGCAGCGTGGCAGGGGGGACCGGGGAGCTGTTTTTT. It yields the protein CASSVAGGTGELFF.

This clonotype was seen many times. The rearrangement links TRBV29-1 to TRBJ2-2; possible D gene TRBD1, 5 bases. Germline assignment: CDR1 SQVTM and CDR2 ANQGSEA. V dropped 6 bases and J dropped 3 bases, with 17 bases sitting between them. This CDR3 is 15 amino acids long. CDR3 sequence reads: CSVTSQGWDTGELFF. Here the CDR3 DNA reads TGCAGCGTGACCTCCCAGGGATGGGACACCGGGGAGCTGTTTTTT.

This clonotype was counted at least ten times. The DNA of the CDR3 is TGCAGTGCTAGGTTTGGCACTGAAGCTTTCTTT. Translation: CSARFGTEAFF. The chain couples TRBV20-1 to TRBJ1-1; no clear D gene. The germline gives CDR1 DFQATT, CDR2 SNEGSKA (reference sequence). The CDR3 covers 11 residues. Trimming removed 3 bases at V and 4 bases at J, with 6 bases between.

By proportion, this clonotype is medium-sized (0.01 to 0.1%). CDR3 nucleotide sequence: TGCAGCGTGCAGGTCTCCTACGAGCAGTACTTC. Translation: CSVQVSYEQYF. The chain links TRBV29-1 to TRBJ2-7; D call uncertain. Deletions cut 6 bases from V and 0 bases from J, with 6 bases between. The CDR3 runs to 11 residues. Germline lookup yields CDR1 SQVTM and CDR2 ANQGSEA.

This clonotype was recorded a few times. This chain connects TRBV2 to TRBJ2-2, with TRBD1 identical over 7 bases. CDR3 length: 14 residues. The J segment lost 5 bases and the V segment lost 3 bases, leaving 3 bases of the junction unmatched. Germline CDR1 SNHLY, CDR2 FYNNEI. CDR3 DNA sequence: TGTGCCAGCAGTGAGCCAGGGGGAACCGGGGAGCTGTTTTTT. Protein: CASSEPGGTGELFF.

This clonotype was seen at least ten times. This rearrangement joins TRBV28 to TRBJ2-3; 14 nucleotides match TRBD2. The CDR3 is 16 residues long. The V and J ends lost 6 bases and 5 bases, in that order; junction bases with no gene match: 7. Germline values: CDR1 MDHEN, CDR2 SYDVKM. CDR3 protein: CASSSLTSGGVDTQYF. CDR3 sequence (DNA): TGTGCCAGCAGCTCCCTGACTAGCGGGGGGGTAGATACGCAGTATTTT.